This T cell receptor beta chain was sequenced during a study of beta chain features in type 1 diabetes. Study-level results: Naive, central memory and Treg TCRB repertoires seemed to resemble each other more closely in patients than they did in healthy donors. Any HLA-type effect on TCRB rearrangement remained unresolved here. Cells that show high TCR expression could be over-represented by cDNA sequencing. PCR might favor shorter templates, but any such skew would affect patients and controls equally.

Of the isolated RNA, all was reverse transcribed, and so the sequenced material was expressed TCRB transcripts. Assay: immunoSEQ multiplex PCR; the TCRdb copy retains only in-frame clones and omits some. Found here are over 500,000 clones, around 15% of them singletons; the top ten hold 0.07% to 0.095%. Points on this clone: Its antigen is undetermined.

Trimming took off 2 bases at V and 5 bases at J, with 15 bases between the two ends. From germline, CDR1 is KGHSH and CDR2 LQKENI. The length of the CDR3 is 16 residues. The sample comprised naive CD4+ T cells from blood. The TCR comes from a man aged 18 to 29 in good health. This chain connects TRBV18 to TRBJ2-2; D is possibly TRBD1 (7 bases). The CDR3 here is CASSPEGGGHTGELFF. The CDR3 DNA reads TGTGCCAGCTCACCAGAAGGAGGGGGCCATACCGGGGAGCTGTTTTTT.